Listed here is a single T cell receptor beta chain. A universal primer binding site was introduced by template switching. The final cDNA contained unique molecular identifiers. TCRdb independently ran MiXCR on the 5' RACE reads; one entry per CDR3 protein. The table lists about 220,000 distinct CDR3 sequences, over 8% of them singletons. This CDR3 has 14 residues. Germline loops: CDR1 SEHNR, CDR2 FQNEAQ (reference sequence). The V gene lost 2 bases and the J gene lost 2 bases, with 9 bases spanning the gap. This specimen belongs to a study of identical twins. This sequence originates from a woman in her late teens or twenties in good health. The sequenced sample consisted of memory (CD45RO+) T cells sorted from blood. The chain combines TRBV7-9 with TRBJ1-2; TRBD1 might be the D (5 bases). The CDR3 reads CASSLTGSNYGYTF. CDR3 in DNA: TGTGCCAGCAGCTTAACAGGCTCCAACTATGGCTACACCTTC.